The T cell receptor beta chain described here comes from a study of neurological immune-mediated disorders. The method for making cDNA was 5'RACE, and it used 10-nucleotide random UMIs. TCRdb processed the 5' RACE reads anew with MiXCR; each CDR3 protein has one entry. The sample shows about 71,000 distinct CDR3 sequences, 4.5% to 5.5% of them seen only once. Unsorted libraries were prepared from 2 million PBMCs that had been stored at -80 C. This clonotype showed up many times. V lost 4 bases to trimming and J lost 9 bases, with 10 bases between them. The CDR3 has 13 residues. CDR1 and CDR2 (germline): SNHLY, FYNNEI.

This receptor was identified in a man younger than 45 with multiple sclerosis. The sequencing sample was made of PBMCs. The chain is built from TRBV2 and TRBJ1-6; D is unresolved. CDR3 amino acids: CASSVRLGSPLHF. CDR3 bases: TGTGCCAGCAGTGTCCGCTTAGGTTCACCCCTCCACTTT.